This T cell receptor beta chain came from a study of T cells after yellow fever vaccination. This CDR3 has 15 amino acids. V shed 1 base, J shed 4 bases, and the junction held 4 bases outside the gene matches. Germline V gives CDR1 SGHTS, CDR2 YDEGEE. TCRdb fed the 5' RACE reads into MiXCR, producing one record per CDR3 protein. The sample records roughly 250,000 distinct CDR3 sequences, roughly 13% being singletons. Material: CD4+ T cells sorted from PBMCs, obtained 45 days after the yellow fever booster vaccination. The sequence was obtained from a man aged 25 to 45 who received the YFV17D yellow fever vaccine. The rearrangement links TRBV5-8 to TRBJ1-5; 8 bases are shared with TRBD1. The CDR3 coding sequence is TGTGCCAGCAGCTTGATAGGACAGGGAAATCAGCCCCAGCATTTT. This gives the protein CASSLIGQGNQPQHF. Full variable domain (remainder filled in from reference TRBV5-8 and TRBJ1-5): EAGVTQSPTHLIKTRGQQATLRCSPISGHTSVYWYQQALGLGLQFLLWYDEGEERNRGNFPPRFSGRQFPNYSSELNVNALELEDSALYLCASSLIGQGNQPQHFGDGTRLSIL.